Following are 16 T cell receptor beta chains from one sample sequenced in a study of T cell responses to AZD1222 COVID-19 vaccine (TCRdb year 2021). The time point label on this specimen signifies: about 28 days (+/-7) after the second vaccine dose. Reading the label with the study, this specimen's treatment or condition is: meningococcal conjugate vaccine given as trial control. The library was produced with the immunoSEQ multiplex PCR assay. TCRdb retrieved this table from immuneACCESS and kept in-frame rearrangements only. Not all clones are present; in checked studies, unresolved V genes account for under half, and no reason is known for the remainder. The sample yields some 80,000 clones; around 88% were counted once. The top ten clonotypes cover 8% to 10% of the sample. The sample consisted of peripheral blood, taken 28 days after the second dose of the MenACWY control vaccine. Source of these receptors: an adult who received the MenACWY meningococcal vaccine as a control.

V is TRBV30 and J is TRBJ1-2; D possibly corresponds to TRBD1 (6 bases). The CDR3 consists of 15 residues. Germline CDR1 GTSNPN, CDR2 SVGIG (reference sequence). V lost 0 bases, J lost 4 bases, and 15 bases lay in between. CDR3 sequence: CAWSVQRGGSYGYTF. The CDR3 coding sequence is TGTGCCTGGAGTGTACAGAGAGGGGGGAGCTATGGCTACACCTTC. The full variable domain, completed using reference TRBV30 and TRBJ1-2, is SQTIHQWPATLVQPVGSPLSLECTVEGTSNPNLYWYRQAAGRGLQLLFYSVGIGQISSEVPQNLSASRPQDRQFILSSKKLLLSDSGFYLCAWSVQRGGSYGYTFGSGTRLTVV.

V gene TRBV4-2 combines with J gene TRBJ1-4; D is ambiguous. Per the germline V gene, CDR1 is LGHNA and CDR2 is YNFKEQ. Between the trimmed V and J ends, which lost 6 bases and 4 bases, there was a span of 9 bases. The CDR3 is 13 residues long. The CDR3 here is CASRKGVNEKLFF. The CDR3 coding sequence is TGTGCCAGCAGAAAAGGAGTTAATGAAAAACTGTTTTTT.

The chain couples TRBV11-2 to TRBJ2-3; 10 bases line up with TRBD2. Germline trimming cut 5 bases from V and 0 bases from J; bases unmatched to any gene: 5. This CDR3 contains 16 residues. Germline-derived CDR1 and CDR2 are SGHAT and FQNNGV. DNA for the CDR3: TGTGCCAGCAGCCGGCTTAGCGGGGGGAGCACAGATACGCAGTATTTT. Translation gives CASSRLSGGSTDTQYF. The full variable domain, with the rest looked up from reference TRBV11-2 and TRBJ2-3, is EAGVAQSPRYKIIEKRQSVAFWCNPISGHATLYWYQQILGQGPKLLIQFQNNGVVDDSQLPKDRFSAERLKGVDSTLKIQPAKLEDSAVYLCASSRLSGGSTDTQYFGPGTRLTVL.

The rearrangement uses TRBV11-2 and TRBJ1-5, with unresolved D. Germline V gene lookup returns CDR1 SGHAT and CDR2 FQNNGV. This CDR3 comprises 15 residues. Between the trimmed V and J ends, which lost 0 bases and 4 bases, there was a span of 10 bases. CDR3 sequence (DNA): TGTGCCAGCAGCTTAGACCCGGGCGGTAATCAGCCCCAGCATTTT. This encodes CASSLDPGGNQPQHF.

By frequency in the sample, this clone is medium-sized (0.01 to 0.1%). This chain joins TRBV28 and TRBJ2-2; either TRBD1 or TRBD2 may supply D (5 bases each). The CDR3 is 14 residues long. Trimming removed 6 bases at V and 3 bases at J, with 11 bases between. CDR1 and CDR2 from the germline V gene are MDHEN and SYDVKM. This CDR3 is CASSPEGYTGELFF. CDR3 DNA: TGTGCCAGCAGCCCCGAGGGGTACACCGGGGAGCTGTTTTTT.

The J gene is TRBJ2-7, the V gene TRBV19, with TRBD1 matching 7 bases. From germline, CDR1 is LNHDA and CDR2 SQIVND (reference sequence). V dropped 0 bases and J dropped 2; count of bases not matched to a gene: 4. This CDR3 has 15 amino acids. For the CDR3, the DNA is TGTGCCAGTAGTATAGAGACAGGGTACACCTACGAGCAGTACTTC. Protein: CASSIETGYTYEQYF. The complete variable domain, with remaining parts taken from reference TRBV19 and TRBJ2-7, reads DGGITQSPKYLFRKEGQNVTLSCEQNLNHDAMYWYRQDPGQGLRLIYYSQIVNDFQKGDIAEGYSVSREKKESFPLTVTSAQKNPTAFYLCASSIETGYTYEQYFGPGTRLTVT.

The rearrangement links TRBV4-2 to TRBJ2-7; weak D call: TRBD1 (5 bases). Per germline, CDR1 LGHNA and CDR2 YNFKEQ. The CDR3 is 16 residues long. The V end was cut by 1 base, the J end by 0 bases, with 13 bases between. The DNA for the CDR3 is TGTGCCAGCAGCCAAGTTGCCAGGGCCTCCTCCTACGAGCAGTACTTC. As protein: CASSQVARASSYEQYF.

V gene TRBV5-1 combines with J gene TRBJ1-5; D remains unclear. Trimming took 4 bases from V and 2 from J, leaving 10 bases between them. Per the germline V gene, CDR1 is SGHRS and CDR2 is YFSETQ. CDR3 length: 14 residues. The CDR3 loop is CASSPDSGNQPQHF. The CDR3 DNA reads TGCGCCAGCAGCCCAGACTCGGGCAATCAGCCCCAGCATTTT.

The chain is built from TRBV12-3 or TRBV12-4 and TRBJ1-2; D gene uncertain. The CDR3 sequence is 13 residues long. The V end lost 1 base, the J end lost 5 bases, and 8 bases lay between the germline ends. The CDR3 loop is CASSLGGGYGYTF. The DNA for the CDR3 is TGTGCCAGCAGTTTAGGGGGTGGGTATGGCTACACCTTC.

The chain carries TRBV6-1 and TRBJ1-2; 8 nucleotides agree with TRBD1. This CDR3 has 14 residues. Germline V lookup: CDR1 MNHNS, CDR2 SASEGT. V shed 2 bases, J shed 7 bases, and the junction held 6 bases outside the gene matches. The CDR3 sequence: CASSENRGRSGYTF. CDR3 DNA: TGTGCCAGCAGTGAAAACAGGGGGAGAAGTGGCTACACCTTC.

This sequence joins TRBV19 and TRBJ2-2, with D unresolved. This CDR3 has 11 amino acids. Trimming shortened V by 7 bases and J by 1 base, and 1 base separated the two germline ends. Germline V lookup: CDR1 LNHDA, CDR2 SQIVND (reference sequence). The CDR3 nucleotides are TGTGCCAGTAAGAACACCGGGGAGCTGTTTTTT. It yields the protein CASKNTGELFF. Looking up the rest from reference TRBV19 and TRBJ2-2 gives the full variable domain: DGGITQSPKYLFRKEGQNVTLSCEQNLNHDAMYWYRQDPGQGLRLIYYSQIVNDFQKGDIAEGYSVSREKKESFPLTVTSAQKNPTAFYLCASKNTGELFFGEGSRLTVL.

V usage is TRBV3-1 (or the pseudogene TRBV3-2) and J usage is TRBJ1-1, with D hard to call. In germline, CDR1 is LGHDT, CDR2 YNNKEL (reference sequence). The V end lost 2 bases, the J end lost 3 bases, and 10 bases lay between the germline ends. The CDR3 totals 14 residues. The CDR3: CASSQSWGDTEAFF. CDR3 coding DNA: TGTGCCAGCAGCCAAAGCTGGGGAGACACTGAAGCTTTCTTT.

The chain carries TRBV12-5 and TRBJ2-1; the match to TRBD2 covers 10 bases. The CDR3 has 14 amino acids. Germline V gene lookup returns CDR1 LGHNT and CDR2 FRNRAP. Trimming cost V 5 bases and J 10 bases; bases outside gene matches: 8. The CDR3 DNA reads TGTGCTAGTGGTACGGGACTAGCGCCAGAGGAGCAGTTCTTC. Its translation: CASGTGLAPEEQFF.

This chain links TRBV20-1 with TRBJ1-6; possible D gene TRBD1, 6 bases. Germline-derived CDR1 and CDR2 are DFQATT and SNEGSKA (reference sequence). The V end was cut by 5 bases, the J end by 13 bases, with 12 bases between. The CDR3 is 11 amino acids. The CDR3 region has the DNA TGCAGTGCTTTCGCAGGGGCGCCCCTCCACTTT. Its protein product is CSAFAGAPLHF.

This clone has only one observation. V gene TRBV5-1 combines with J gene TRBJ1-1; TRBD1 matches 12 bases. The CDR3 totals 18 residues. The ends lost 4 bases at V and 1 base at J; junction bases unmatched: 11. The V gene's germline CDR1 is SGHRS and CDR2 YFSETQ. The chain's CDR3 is CASSVLPGTGGANTEAFF. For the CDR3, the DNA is TGCGCCAGCAGCGTTCTCCCGGGGACAGGGGGCGCGAACACTGAAGCTTTCTTT.

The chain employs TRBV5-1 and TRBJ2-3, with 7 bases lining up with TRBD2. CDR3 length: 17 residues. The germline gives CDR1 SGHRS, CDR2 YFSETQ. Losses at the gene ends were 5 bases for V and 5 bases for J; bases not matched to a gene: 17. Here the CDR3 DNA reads TGCGCCAGCAGTCAACCAGTCGGTGGGGGGGTGGTAGATACGCAGTATTTT. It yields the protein CASSQPVGGGVVDTQYF.